The 27 T cell receptor beta chains below were found in one sample sequenced in a study of blood T cell repertoires in COVID-19. Clones were sequenced by immunoSEQ multiplex PCR, and TCRdb holds only the in-frame ones, with some missing. The sample lists roughly 87,000 clones, approximately 80% occurring once. Sequenced: peripheral blood. All receptors derive from a woman between 65 and 79 years old with acute or convalescent COVID-19.

This clone was recorded only once. The rearrangement links TRBV18 to TRBJ1-2; possibly TRBD1 for D (6 bases). Germline values: CDR1 KGHSH, CDR2 LQKENI. V dropped 1 base and J dropped 2 bases, with 14 bases sitting between them. CDR3 length equals 16 residues. CDR3: CASSPQTGYGNYGYTF. The CDR3 DNA reads as TGTGCCAGCTCACCACAAACAGGGTACGGGAACTATGGCTACACCTTC.

The J gene is TRBJ2-1, the V gene TRBV5-1; D may be TRBD2 (6 bases). V was pared by 0 bases and J by 15 bases, with 16 bases between. This CDR3 has 13 residues. The germline V gene has CDR1 SGHRS and CDR2 YFSETQ. The CDR3 is CASSLGTGDHRFF. The DNA for the CDR3 is TGCGCCAGCAGCTTGGGCACGGGGGACCACCGGTTCTTC.

This chain uses TRBV5-1 with TRBJ1-2; maybe TRBD1 (5 bases). Germline V gene lookup returns CDR1 SGHRS and CDR2 YFSETQ. V lost 1 base to trimming and J lost 6 bases, with 10 bases between them. The CDR3 runs 13 residues. The CDR3 region has the DNA TGCGCCAGCAGCTTGTCCGGACAAGATGGCTACACCTTC. Translating gives CASSLSGQDGYTF.

The chain joins TRBV7-3 to TRBJ2-1; 7 nucleotides agree with TRBD2. The trim removed 1 base at V and 3 bases at J, leaving 3 bases unmatched. CDR1 is SGHTA, CDR2 FQGTGA, per germline. The CDR3 contains 15 residues. The CDR3: CASSLSRGGYNEQFF. The CDR3 coding sequence is TGTGCCAGCAGCTTAAGTCGCGGGGGCTACAATGAGCAGTTCTTC.

The chain uses TRBV3-1 (or the pseudogene TRBV3-2) and TRBJ1-1; D is unresolved. With 4 bases removed from V and 3 bases from J, the gap between germline ends came to 12 bases. The germline CDR1 and CDR2 sequences are LGHDT and YNNKEL (reference sequence). CDR3 length equals 14 residues. The CDR3 sequence is CASSPLVHDTEAFF. The CDR3 coding sequence is TGTGCCAGCAGCCCTTTAGTGCATGACACTGAAGCTTTCTTT.

The chain joins TRBV27 to TRBJ1-4; no definite D call. The length of the CDR3 is 14 residues. Trimming took 3 bases from V and 8 from J, leaving 13 bases between them. Looked up from germline, CDR1 is MNHEY and CDR2 is SMNVEV (reference sequence). The CDR3: CASSLRYGGEKLFF. The CDR3 nucleotides read TGTGCCAGCAGTTTGAGATACGGAGGCGAAAAACTGTTTTTT.

The chain has TRBV11-2 and TRBJ2-1, with TRBD2 matching 12 bases. Germline trimming cut 1 base from V and 7 bases from J; bases unmatched to any gene: 2. In germline, CDR1 is SGHAT, CDR2 FQNNGV. This CDR3 region has 15 residues. DNA of the CDR3: TGTGCCAGCAGCTTAGGCCTAGCGGGGGGGAATGAGCAGTTCTTC. It encodes CASSLGLAGGNEQFF.

The chain links TRBV12-3 or TRBV12-4 to TRBJ1-2, with a weak D call TRBD1 (6 bases). V was clipped by 6 bases and J by 8 bases, with 16 bases between them. This CDR3 contains 13 residues. CDR3 loop: CASSRGRGRGYTF. Written as DNA, the CDR3 is TGTGCCAGCAGCAGGGGAAGGGGACGAGGCTACACCTTC.

The V call is TRBV7-9, the J call TRBJ1-3, with 8 bases that match TRBD1. This CDR3 is built from 15 residues. Germline CDR1 is SEHNR and CDR2 is FQNEAQ (reference sequence). Losses at the gene ends were 5 bases for V and 6 bases for J; bases not matched to a gene: 9. CDR3 nucleotides: TGTGCCAGCAGCATACCGAACAGGGGGGAAAACACCATATATTTT. Translated, it gives CASSIPNRGENTIYF.

V gene TRBV6-1 combines with J gene TRBJ1-5, with 7 bases lining up with TRBD1. This CDR3 region has 14 residues. V was pared by 5 bases and J by 5 bases, with 6 bases of the junction left unmatched. Germline assignment: CDR1 MNHNS and CDR2 SASEGT. The CDR3 loop is CASSQGTVYQPQHF. The CDR3 nucleotides read TGTGCCAGCAGTCAGGGGACAGTGTATCAGCCCCAGCATTTT.

V gene TRBV10-3 combines with J gene TRBJ2-1; D possibly corresponds to TRBD1 (5 bases). This CDR3 has 16 residues. Trimming left V 5 bases short and J 0 bases short, with 14 bases between. CDR1 is ENHRY and CDR2 is SYGVKD in the germline V gene. The CDR3 DNA follows: TGTGCCATCAGTTCCACTACAGGTAACTCCTACAATGAGCAGTTCTTC. Translated: CAISSTTGNSYNEQFF.

The V gene is TRBV19, the J gene TRBJ1-1, with D possibly matching TRBD1 (5 bases). CDR1 is LNHDA and CDR2 is SQIVND in the germline V gene (reference sequence). This CDR3 spans 16 amino acids. With 1 base removed from V and 0 bases from J, the gap between germline ends came to 12 bases. CDR3 sequence (DNA): TGTGCCAGTAGTATAGGGGGCGGGGGAGTGAACACTGAAGCTTTCTTT. Protein: CASSIGGGGVNTEAFF.

This CDR3 reads CASLLQGYRTEAFF. In nucleotides, the CDR3 is TGTGCCAGCCTACTCCAGGGATATCGTACTGAAGCTTTCTTT. The chain joins TRBV2 to TRBJ1-1; tentatively, D is TRBD1 (5 bases). In germline, CDR1 is SNHLY, CDR2 FYNNEI. The V end was cut by 8 bases, the J end by 5 bases, with 18 bases between. The CDR3 length is 14 residues.

This rearrangement joins TRBV12-5 to TRBJ2-5; D is uncertain. V lost 3 bases, J lost 1 base, and 3 bases lay in between. This CDR3 is built from 12 residues. From germline, CDR1 is LGHNT and CDR2 FRNRAP. CDR3: CASGFGQETQYF. CDR3 DNA sequence: TGTGCTAGTGGTTTCGGCCAAGAGACCCAGTACTTC.

The chain combines TRBV6-4 with TRBJ2-1; a possible D gene is TRBD1 (5 bases). V shed 5 bases and J shed 0 bases, with 20 bases lying between them. Germline CDR1 and CDR2: MRHNA and SNTAGT. This CDR3 has 18 amino acids. The CDR3 DNA reads as TGTGCCAGCAGTTCACACGGGCAGGGCGCTAGCTCCTACAATGAGCAGTTCTTC. Its translation is CASSSHGQGASSYNEQFF.

The V and J genes are TRBV10-3 and TRBJ1-2; TRBD1 is a possible D gene (6 bases). V was pared by 0 bases and J by 8 bases, with 10 bases between. Per the germline V gene, CDR1 is ENHRY and CDR2 is SYGVKD. CDR3 length equals 13 residues. DNA for the CDR3: TGTGCCATCAGTGAGTCGACAGGCGACGGCTACACCTTC. Protein: CAISESTGDGYTF.

The chain combines TRBV12-3 or TRBV12-4 with TRBJ2-7; tentative D call: TRBD2 (6 bases). V was clipped by 5 bases and J by 4 bases, with 9 bases between them. This CDR3 comprises 12 residues. The CDR3 protein is CASSLSGYEQYF. The CDR3 nucleotides read TGTGCCAGCAGTCTTAGCGGATACGAGCAGTACTTC.

The chain joins TRBV7-9 to TRBJ1-4, with TRBD1 matching 9 bases. Germline V lookup: CDR1 SEHNR, CDR2 FQNEAQ (reference sequence). Trimming at V came to 5 bases and at J to 3 bases, leaving 4 bases not matched to a gene. This CDR3 contains 15 residues. Written as DNA, the CDR3 is TGTGCCAGCAGCGCGGACAGGGGAGCTAATGAAAAACTGTTTTTT. It specifies CASSADRGANEKLFF.

The chain recombines TRBV19 with TRBJ2-3; 7 bases agree with TRBD2. Germline-derived CDR1 and CDR2 are LNHDA and SQIVND (reference sequence). CDR3 size: 15 residues. V lost 7 bases to trimming and J lost 4 bases; unmatched junction nucleotides: 11. CDR3 sequence: CASKELAGQPDTQYF. The CDR3 DNA follows: TGTGCCAGTAAGGAGTTAGCGGGTCAACCAGATACGCAGTATTTT.

This chain links TRBV6-5 with TRBJ2-7, with TRBD1 matching 9 bases. V lost 6 bases and J lost 0; bases outside the gene matches: 3. Germline V gene sequence: CDR1 MNHEY, CDR2 SVGAGI. This CDR3 is built from 14 residues. CDR3 residues: CASRGQGSSYEQYF. The CDR3 DNA reads TGTGCCAGCAGGGGACAGGGTTCCTCCTACGAGCAGTACTTC.

CDR3 DNA: TGTGCCTTGACATCCCGGGGATACACTAATTCACCCCTCCACTTT. Translated, it gives CALTSRGYTNSPLHF. The chain links TRBV30 to TRBJ1-6; D unresolved. Per germline, CDR1 GTSNPN and CDR2 SVGIG (reference sequence). With 7 bases removed from V and 6 bases from J, the gap between germline ends came to 19 bases. The CDR3 is made up of 15 amino acids.

The chain recombines TRBV5-1 with TRBJ2-5; a possible D gene is TRBD2 (7 bases). The germline CDR1 and CDR2 sequences are SGHRS and YFSETQ. The CDR3 is 13 amino acids. V was trimmed by 3 bases and J by 5 bases, leaving 11 bases between them. CDR3 DNA sequence: TGCGCCAGCAGCTGGGGGGGCGAGGAGACCCAGTACTTC. This codes for CASSWGGEETQYF. Based on the CDR3 plus reference TRBV5-1 and TRBJ2-5, the full variable domain is KAGVTQTPRYLIKTRGQQVTLSCSPISGHRSVSWYQQTPGQGLQFLFEYFSETQRNKGNFPGRFSGRQFSNSRSEMNVSTLELGDSALYLCASSWGGEETQYFGPGTRLLVL.

This chain links TRBV5-1 with TRBJ1-5; D gene uncertain. Germline lookup yields CDR1 SGHRS and CDR2 YFSETQ. This CDR3 has 14 amino acids. V was clipped by 0 bases and J by 4 bases, with 8 bases between them. The CDR3 protein is CASSLDVGNQPQHF. CDR3 nucleotides: TGCGCCAGCAGCTTGGACGTCGGGAATCAGCCCCAGCATTTT. Variable domain in full (rest from reference TRBV5-1 and TRBJ1-5): KAGVTQTPRYLIKTRGQQVTLSCSPISGHRSVSWYQQTPGQGLQFLFEYFSETQRNKGNFPGRFSGRQFSNSRSEMNVSTLELGDSALYLCASSLDVGNQPQHFGDGTRLSIL.

This CDR3 reads CASSLVSGANTEAFF. CDR3 nucleotide sequence: TGTGCCAGCAGCTTAGTATCAGGGGCGAACACTGAAGCTTTCTTT. The chain couples TRBV7-2 to TRBJ1-1; D possibly corresponds to TRBD1 (6 bases). Looked up from germline, CDR1 is SGHTA and CDR2 is FQGNSA. V dropped 1 base and J dropped 1 base, with 10 bases sitting between them. The CDR3 is made up of 15 amino acids.

This clone was recorded a few times. The rearrangement uses TRBV18 and TRBJ1-3, with D possibly TRBD1 on 5 matching bases. Per the germline V gene, CDR1 is KGHSH and CDR2 is LQKENI. This CDR3 comprises 15 residues. V was shortened by 1 base and J by 4 bases, with 11 bases between the two germline ends. The CDR3 region is CASSPRRDAGNTIYF. In DNA form, the CDR3 reads TGTGCCAGCTCACCACGGAGGGACGCCGGAAACACCATATATTTT.

This sequence joins TRBV5-5 and TRBJ2-1; no reliable D call. The CDR3 is made up of 13 amino acids. V was trimmed by 1 base and J by 7 bases, leaving 9 bases between them. Germline V gene lookup returns CDR1 SGHKS and CDR2 YYEKEE (reference sequence). CDR3 amino acids: CASSLSQINEQFF. For the CDR3, the DNA is TGTGCCAGCAGCTTGTCACAGATAAATGAGCAGTTCTTC.

This rearrangement joins TRBV5-5 to TRBJ1-1; 7 positions match TRBD1. Germline V gene sequence: CDR1 SGHKS, CDR2 YYEKEE (reference sequence). The length of the CDR3 is 16 residues. J lost 6 bases, V lost 4 bases, and 15 bases had no gene match. CDR3 sequence (DNA): TGTGCCAGCAGCAGTTATCAACAGGGGATGAGGGCTGAAGCTTTCTTT. Protein sequence: CASSSYQQGMRAEAFF.